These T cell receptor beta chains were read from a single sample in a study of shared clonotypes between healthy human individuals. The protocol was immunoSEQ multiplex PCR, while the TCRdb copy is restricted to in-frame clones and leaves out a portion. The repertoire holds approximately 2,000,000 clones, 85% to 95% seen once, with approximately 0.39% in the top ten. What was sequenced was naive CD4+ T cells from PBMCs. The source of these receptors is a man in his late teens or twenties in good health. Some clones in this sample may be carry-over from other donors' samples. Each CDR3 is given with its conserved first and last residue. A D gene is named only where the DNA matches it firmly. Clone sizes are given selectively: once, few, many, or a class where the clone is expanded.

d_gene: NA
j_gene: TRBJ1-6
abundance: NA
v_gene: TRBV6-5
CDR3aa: CASSYQRGPNSPLHF
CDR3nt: TGTGCCAGCAGTTACCAGCGGGGGCCGAATTCACCCCTCCACTTT

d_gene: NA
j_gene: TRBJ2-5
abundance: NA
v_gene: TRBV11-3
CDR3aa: CASSLSFETQYF
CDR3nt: TGTGCCAGCAGCCTCTCATTTGAGACCCAGTACTTC

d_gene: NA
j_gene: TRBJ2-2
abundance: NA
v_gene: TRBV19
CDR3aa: CASSRVGGEPGELFF
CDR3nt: TGTGCCAGTAGTAGGGTGGGTGGGGAACCCGGGGAGCTGTTTTTT

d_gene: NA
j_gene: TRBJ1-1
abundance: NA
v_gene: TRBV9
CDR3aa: CASSSPPEGGFTEAFF
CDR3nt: TGTGCCAGCAGCTCCCCGCCAGAAGGGGGGTTCACTGAAGCTTTCTTT

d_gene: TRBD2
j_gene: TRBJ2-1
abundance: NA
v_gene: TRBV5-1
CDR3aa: CASSLTSGYNEQFF
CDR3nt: TGCGCCAGCAGCTTGACTAGCGGTTACAATGAGCAGTTCTTC

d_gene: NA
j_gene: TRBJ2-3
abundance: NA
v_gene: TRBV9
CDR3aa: CASSVASRRTDTQYF
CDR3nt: TGTGCCAGCAGCGTCGCTAGCAGGAGAACAGATACGCAGTATTTT

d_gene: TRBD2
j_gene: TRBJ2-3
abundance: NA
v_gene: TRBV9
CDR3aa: CASSPRASGSADTQYF
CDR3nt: TGTGCCAGCAGCCCACGAGCTAGCGGGAGCGCAGATACGCAGTATTTT

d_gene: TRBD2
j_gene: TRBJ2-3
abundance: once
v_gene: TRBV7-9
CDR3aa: CASSLLSGRSDTQYF
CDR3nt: TGTGCCAGCAGCTTACTTAGCGGGAGGTCAGATACGCAGTATTTT

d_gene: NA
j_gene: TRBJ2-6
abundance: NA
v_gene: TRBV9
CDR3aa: CASSDVGRLPSGANVLTF
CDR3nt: TGTGCCAGCAGCGATGTAGGTAGGTTGCCGTCTGGGGCCAACGTCCTGACTTTC

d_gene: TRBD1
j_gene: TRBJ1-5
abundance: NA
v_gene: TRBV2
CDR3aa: CASSLYTGGNQPQHF
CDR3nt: TGTGCCAGCAGCCTCTATACAGGGGGGAATCAGCCCCAGCATTTT

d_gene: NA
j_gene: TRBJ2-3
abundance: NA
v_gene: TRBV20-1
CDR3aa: CSKTQGDTQYF
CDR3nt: TGCAGTAAAACCCAAGGAGATACGCAGTATTTT

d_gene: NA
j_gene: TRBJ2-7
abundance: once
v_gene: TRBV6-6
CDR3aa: CASSYGVSYEQYF
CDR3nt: TGTGCCAGCAGTTACGGTGTGTCGTACGAGCAGTACTTC

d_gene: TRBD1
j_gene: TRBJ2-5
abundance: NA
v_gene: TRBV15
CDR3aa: CATSRDRAQETQYF
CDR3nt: TGTGCCACCAGCCGGGACAGGGCCCAAGAGACCCAGTACTTC

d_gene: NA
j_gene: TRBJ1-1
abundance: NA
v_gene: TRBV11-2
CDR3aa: CASSLDGDEAFF
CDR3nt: TGTGCCAGCAGCTTAGATGGTGACGAAGCTTTCTTT

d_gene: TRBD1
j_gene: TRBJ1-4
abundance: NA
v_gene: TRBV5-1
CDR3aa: CASSLRTGGNEKLFF
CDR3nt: TGCGCCAGCAGCTTGCGGACAGGGGGGAATGAAAAACTGTTTTTT

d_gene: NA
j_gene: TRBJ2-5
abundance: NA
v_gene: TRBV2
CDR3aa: CASSEVTAQETQYF
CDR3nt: TGTGCCAGCAGTGAAGTTACTGCTCAAGAGACCCAGTACTTC

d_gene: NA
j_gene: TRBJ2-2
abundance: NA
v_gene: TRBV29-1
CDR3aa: CSVGGDRAAGELFF
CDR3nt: TGCAGCGTCGGGGGGGACAGGGCAGCCGGGGAGCTGTTTTTT

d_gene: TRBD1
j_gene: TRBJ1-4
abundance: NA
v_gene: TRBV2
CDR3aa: CASSVNGQGGEKLFF
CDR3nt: TGTGCCAGCAGTGTTAATGGACAGGGGGGCGAAAAACTGTTTTTT

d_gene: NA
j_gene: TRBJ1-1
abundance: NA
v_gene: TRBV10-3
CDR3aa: CAISESTGTNTEAFF
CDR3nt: TGTGCCATCAGTGAGTCTACGGGGACGAACACTGAAGCTTTCTTT